The clone carrying this T cell receptor beta chain has a count of ten or more. This entry comes from a study of spatial heterogeneity in lung cancer. TCR cDNA molecules each had a unique molecular identifier. Each CDR3 protein gets one entry after TCRdb re-called the 5' RACE reads with MiXCR. The repertoire holds some 38,000 distinct CDR3 sequences, with 6.5% to 8.5% as singletons. Per the germline V gene, CDR1 is MNHEY and CDR2 is SVGEGT. This CDR3 spans 19 amino acids. V lost 5 bases to trimming and J lost 2 bases; unmatched junction nucleotides: 18. Time point defined: sample taken at primary tumor resection. Unsorted whole RNA samples from tumor, nontumor lung or frozen PBMC were sequenced. The cohort: roughly 72 early-stage, untreated non-small cell lung cancer patients.

The sample here was PBMCs, taken at surgery. V is TRBV6-2 or TRBV6-3 and J is TRBJ1-5; TRBD1 matches 7 bases. This clonotype originated in a male donor with early-stage non-small cell lung cancer. The chain's CDR3 is CASSGSLDRARMGNQPQHF. CDR3 in DNA: TGTGCCAGCAGTGGATCACTAGACAGGGCCCGGATGGGCAATCAGCCCCAGCATTTT.